A selection of T cell receptor beta chains follows, all from one sample in a study. One entry per CDR3 protein results from TCRdb running MiXCR on the 5' RACE reads. The table lists some 30,000 distinct CDR3 sequences, approximately 27% of them singletons. Sequenced input: naive CD4+ T cells sorted from a lymph node. The receptor source for this set is a female donor with breast cancer. Both conserved end residues are part of each CDR3. The order of the fields is D gene, clone size, V gene, J gene, CDR3 DNA, CDR3 protein. D genes are given only for firm matches. Not all rows give a size; the values are once, few, many and, for expanded clones, a class.

>TRBD1|-|TRBV6-5|TRBJ2-3
TGTGCCAGCAGTTACTCGTCGGGGACAGGGCAAATAGATACGCAGTATTTT
CASSYSSGTGQIDTQYF
>-|many|TRBV4-1|TRBJ2-1
TGCGCCAGCAGCCAAGAGTCATGGGGGGGCCGTAATGAGCAGTTCTTC
CASSQESWGGRNEQFF
>-|few|TRBV5-1|TRBJ2-5
TGCGCCAGCAGCTTAGCGATGGAGACCCAGTACTTC
CASSLAMETQYF
>-|-|TRBV4-1|TRBJ1-3
TGCGCCAGCAGCCTCCTCAGCGCCTCTGGAAACACCATATATTTT
CASSLLSASGNTIYF
>-|-|TRBV6-5|TRBJ2-6
TGTGCCAGCAGTTATATCCCCAGTGGCTCTGGGGCCAACGTCCTGACTTTC
CASSYIPSGSGANVLTF
>-|-|TRBV20-1|TRBJ1-4
TGCAGTGCTCCAGACAGCGGGAATGAAAAACTGTTTTTT
CSAPDSGNEKLFF
>-|few|TRBV28|TRBJ2-7
TGTGCCAGCAGTTTTTCGGCAGGCTCCTACGAGCAGTACTTC
CASSFSAGSYEQYF
>TRBD1|once|TRBV5-1|TRBJ2-2
TGCGCCAGCCGAATACAGGGGTCGAACACCGGGGAGCTGTTTTTT
CASRIQGSNTGELFF
>TRBD1|-|TRBV20-1|TRBJ1-5
TGCAGTGCTAGAGATTGGGGACAGAATAGCAATCAGCCCCAGCATTTT
CSARDWGQNSNQPQHF
>TRBD2|many|TRBV4-3|TRBJ2-1
TGCGCCAGCAGCCAAGGAACTGGTAGCGGGAGGGCCAGTGAGCAGTTCTTC
CASSQGTGSGRASEQFF
>-|few|TRBV6-5|TRBJ1-2
TGTGCCAGCAGTTACGGGGGTGGCTACACCTTC
CASSYGGGYTF
>TRBD2|many|TRBV4-1|TRBJ2-3
TGCGCCAGCAGCCGACTAGCGGGAGCAGATACGCAGTATTTT
CASSRLAGADTQYF
>-|-|TRBV6-1|TRBJ2-1
TGTGCCAGCAGTGGGGCTAGACTCCCCTACAATGAGCAGTTCTTC
CASSGARLPYNEQFF
>-|-|TRBV10-3|TRBJ2-1
TGTGCCATCAGTGAGTCGTTGTGGGAGGCCCGCTATGAGCAGTTCTTC
CAISESLWEARYEQFF
>TRBD1|few|TRBV12-3/TRBV12-4|TRBJ1-5
TGTGCCAGCAGTTTAACAGGGGTGGATCAGCCCCAGCATTTT
CASSLTGVDQPQHF
>-|few|TRBV5-1|TRBJ2-3
TGCGCCAGCAGAGGGGGGCAGGGCACAGATACGCAGTATTTT
CASRGGQGTDTQYF
>-|-|TRBV5-1|TRBJ1-6
TGCGCCAGCAGCTTGCGGGGGGAGAATTCACCCCTCCACTTT
CASSLRGENSPLHF
>TRBD1|-|TRBV5-1|TRBJ1-5
TGCGCCAGCAGCCCCGGAGAGTTAACAGGGGATCAGCCCCAGCATTTT
CASSPGELTGDQPQHF
>TRBD1|many|TRBV5-1|TRBJ1-2
TGCGCCAGCAGCTTGAACAGGGGTTATGGCTACACCTTC
CASSLNRGYGYTF
>TRBD2|-|TRBV7-2|TRBJ2-1
TGTGCCAGCAGCGACCAGGTAGCGGGATACAATGAGCAGTTCTTC
CASSDQVAGYNEQFF
>TRBD2|many|TRBV20-1|TRBJ2-7
TGCAGTGTTCTAGCGGGGGACGAGCAGTACTTC
CSVLAGDEQYF
>TRBD1|-|TRBV20-1|TRBJ2-7
TGCAGTGCTAGAGATATAAAATGGACAGGGAACTCCTACGAGCAGTACTTC
CSARDIKWTGNSYEQYF
>TRBD2|few|TRBV6-2/TRBV6-3|TRBJ2-7
TGTGCCAGCAGTTTCCGGGGGGTCGGCGAGCAGTACTTC
CASSFRGVGEQYF
>-|many|TRBV5-1|TRBJ2-2
TGCGCCAGCAGCTCTCCAAGCGCGCCCGGGGAGCTGTTTTTT
CASSSPSAPGELFF
>TRBD1|-|TRBV20-1|TRBJ1-1
TGCAGTGCTAGGGCATACAGGGGTAAAAACACTGAAGCTTTCTTT
CSARAYRGKNTEAFF
>TRBD1|few|TRBV5-1|TRBJ2-7
TGCGCCAGCAGCTTGGTGGGACAGCTCTACGAGCAGTACTTC
CASSLVGQLYEQYF
>TRBD1|few|TRBV29-1|TRBJ1-1
TGCAGCGCCAAATTACCCAGGGGGCAGGGCACTGAAGCTTTCTTT
CSAKLPRGQGTEAFF
>-|-|TRBV9|TRBJ1-2
TGTGCCAGCAGCCAGGGGACTTTCTATGGCTACACCTTC
CASSQGTFYGYTF
>-|many|TRBV4-1|TRBJ2-7
TGCGCCAGCAGCCAGGGCGCCCGGGAGCAGTACTTC
CASSQGAREQYF
>-|many|TRBV12-3/TRBV12-4|TRBJ1-6
TGTGCCAGCAGCACAGATAATTCACCCCTCCACTTT
CASSTDNSPLHF
>TRBD2|-|TRBV4-2|TRBJ2-7
TGTGCCAGCAGCCGCTCACTGGGCGGGAGCAACGAGCAGTACTTC
CASSRSLGGSNEQYF
>-|-|TRBV11-3|TRBJ2-4
TGTGCCAGCAGCTTCCGGGACGGTAGTAACATTCAGTACTTC
CASSFRDGSNIQYF
>-|-|TRBV12-3/TRBV12-4|TRBJ2-1
TGTGCCAGCACGAGAGACGGATCATTAGTTCCGTTCTTC
CASTRDGSLVPFF
>-|many|TRBV7-9|TRBJ1-1
TGTGCCAGCAGCTTAGCCGTTCCGCAGGGGAACACTGAAGCTTTCTTT
CASSLAVPQGNTEAFF
>-|few|TRBV5-1|TRBJ2-1
TGCGCCAGCAGCTTGGCCGCTAGCAATGAGCAGTTCTTC
CASSLAASNEQFF
>-|-|TRBV18|TRBJ2-6
TGTGCCAGCTCACCAAAGTCCGGCCTATCTGGGGCCAACGTCCTGACTTTC
CASSPKSGLSGANVLTF
>TRBD1|few|TRBV15|TRBJ1-4
TGTGCCACCAGCAGAGCCCAGGGGGCAACTAATGAAAAACTGTTTTTT
CATSRAQGATNEKLFF
>TRBD1|few|TRBV18|TRBJ2-3
TGTGCCAGCTCACCAAACATCGACAGGGGAGCAGATACGCAGTATTTT
CASSPNIDRGADTQYF
>-|few|TRBV20-1|TRBJ1-4
TGCAGTGCCTTACAGGATACAACTAATGAAAAACTGTTTTTT
CSALQDTTNEKLFF
>-|many|TRBV5-6|TRBJ1-1
TGTGCCAGCACCACGGACCTCACTGAAGCTTTCTTT
CASTTDLTEAFF
>-|-|TRBV4-2|TRBJ2-1
TGTGCCAGCAGCCAAGACATAAGCTCCTACAATGAGCAGTTCTTC
CASSQDISSYNEQFF
>-|few|TRBV5-4|TRBJ1-1
TGTGCCAGCAGCCCCTTACAGAACACTGAAGCTTTCTTT
CASSPLQNTEAFF